The 22 T cell receptor beta chains below come from one sample, sequenced in a study of CD8+ T cells in alopecia areata. Extracted RNA was reverse transcribed into cDNA, the sequencing template. The data were produced by immunoSEQ multiplex PCR, yet TCRdb's version contains in-frame clones alone and is incomplete. The table has 180,000 or so clones, roughly 59% seen once. The sequencing used CD4+ T cells sorted from blood, collected at week 0. All receptors derive from a human donor with alopecia areata.

This clone was seen only a few times. This chain connects TRBV19 to TRBJ1-2, with no clear D. There are 14 residues in the CDR3. Deletions cut 6 bases from V and 8 bases from J, with 19 bases between. Germline CDR1 is LNHDA and CDR2 is SQIVND (reference sequence). The CDR3 DNA follows: TGTGCCAGTAGCCAGCTCGCCGGGGTTGAGGGCTACACCTTC. It translates to CASSQLAGVEGYTF.

The V and J genes are TRBV6-5 and TRBJ1-1; 9 bases are a match to TRBD1. Germline CDR1 MNHEY, CDR2 SVGAGI. The V and J ends lost 8 bases and 4 bases, in that order; junction bases with no gene match: 8. This CDR3 has 14 residues. CDR3 DNA sequence: TGTGCCAGCCACAAGACAGGGGGGGGCACTGAAGCTTTCTTT. Translation gives CASHKTGGGTEAFF.

This chain links TRBV29-1 with TRBJ1-2, with D perhaps TRBD1 (6 bases). The CDR3 loop spans 10 amino acids. V dropped 7 bases and J dropped 6 bases, with 9 bases sitting between them. The germline V gene has CDR1 SQVTM and CDR2 ANQGSEA. CDR3 region: CSAWTDGYTF. The CDR3 bases are TGCAGCGCCTGGACAGATGGCTACACCTTC.

A few counts support this clone. V and J are TRBV14 and TRBJ2-3; 7 nucleotides align to TRBD2. After removal of 4 bases from V and 2 bases from J, the junction contained 0 bases not matched to a gene. Germline V CDR1 and CDR2: SGHDN, FVKESK. CDR3 length: 13 amino acids. CDR3 bases: TGTGCCAGCAGCCGGGACTACACAGATACGCAGTATTTT. Translating gives CASSRDYTDTQYF.

The V gene is TRBV7-2, the J gene TRBJ2-7; 8 bases are shared with TRBD2. The V segment lost 1 base and the J segment 3 bases; nucleotides outside the gene matches: 8. The CDR3 is 16 amino acids. Germline loops: CDR1 SGHTA, CDR2 FQGNSA. The CDR3 DNA follows: TGTGCCAGCAGCTTAGACGGGGGGGACTTGAACTACGAGCAGTACTTC. It translates to CASSLDGGDLNYEQYF.

The rearrangement joins TRBV11-2 to TRBJ2-4; unclear D gene. There are 16 residues in the CDR3. The V and J ends lost 5 bases and 6 bases respectively, with 20 bases between them. The germline CDR1 and CDR2 sequences are SGHAT and FQNNGV. The CDR3 sequence is CASSVRPDGLINIQYF. The CDR3 region has the DNA TGTGCCAGCAGCGTTCGGCCCGACGGTTTAATAAACATTCAGTACTTC.

This chain joins TRBV9 and TRBJ1-5; D is unresolved. The germline V gene encodes CDR1 SGDLS and CDR2 YYNGEE. V was pared by 0 bases and J by 0 bases, with 7 bases between. The CDR3 is 15 residues long. The CDR3 coding sequence is TGTGCCAGCAGCGTAGATGGGTTTAGCAATCAGCCCCAGCATTTT. Translating it yields CASSVDGFSNQPQHF.

The V gene is TRBV10-3, the J gene TRBJ1-1; D remains unclear. Germline values: CDR1 ENHRY, CDR2 SYGVKD. Trimming pared 6 bases from V and 0 bases from J, leaving 5 bases between. There are 12 residues in the CDR3. CDR3 amino acids: CAISDMNTEAFF. CDR3 sequence (DNA): TGTGCCATCAGCGATATGAACACTGAAGCTTTCTTT.

The chain employs TRBV27 and TRBJ2-7; a possible D gene is TRBD2 (7 bases). Germline V lookup: CDR1 MNHEY, CDR2 SMNVEV (reference sequence). This CDR3 is built from 13 residues. Deletions cut 5 bases from V and 4 bases from J, with 12 bases between. This CDR3 reads CASSRGGPYEQYF. The DNA of the CDR3 is TGTGCCAGCAGTAGGGGGGGGCCTTACGAGCAGTACTTC.

The chain employs TRBV29-1 and TRBJ2-6; a possible D gene is TRBD2 (6 bases). Germline CDR1 and CDR2: SQVTM and ANQGSEA. The CDR3 extends over 13 amino acids. Trimming shortened V by 4 bases and J by 2 bases, and 6 bases separated the two germline ends. Written as DNA, the CDR3 is TGCAGCGTTGGCGGGGCTGGGGCCAACGTCCTGACTTTC. Amino acid sequence: CSVGGAGANVLTF.

This rearrangement joins TRBV29-1 to TRBJ2-3, with a weak D call TRBD2 (6 bases). The CDR3 has 12 amino acids. Trimming left V 6 bases short and J 5 bases short, with 12 bases between. In germline, CDR1 is SQVTM, CDR2 ANQGSEA. The CDR3 DNA follows: TGCAGCGTCTTATTAGCGGTAGATACGCAGTATTTT. As protein: CSVLLAVDTQYF.

This clone was counted once. The gene calls are TRBV29-1 and TRBJ1-2; D gene ambiguous. Germline V CDR1 and CDR2: SQVTM, ANQGSEA. The CDR3 is 12 amino acids. With 2 bases removed from V and 7 bases from J, the gap between germline ends came to 11 bases. CDR3 nucleotide sequence: TGCAGCGTTGAATGGGGTCTCTCTGGCTACACCTTC. Translating gives CSVEWGLSGYTF.

The V call is TRBV30, the J call TRBJ2-7; maybe TRBD1 (6 bases). CDR3 size: 13 residues. Per the germline V gene, CDR1 is GTSNPN and CDR2 is SVGIG (reference sequence). Trimming cost V 4 bases and J 4 bases, with 14 bases left between them. The CDR3 is CAWMQGGRYEQYF. CDR3 DNA sequence: TGTGCCTGGATGCAAGGGGGTCGGTACGAGCAGTACTTC.

Written as DNA, the CDR3 is TGTGCCAGCAGTGTCCTGACGTCGGAGGGAGAGCAGTACTTC. Its translation is CASSVLTSEGEQYF. J is TRBJ2-7 and V is TRBV2, with D tentatively TRBD2 (6 bases). Trimming took 4 bases from V and 7 from J, leaving 17 bases between them. CDR3 length: 14 residues. Germline V gives CDR1 SNHLY, CDR2 FYNNEI.

The genes are TRBV30 and TRBJ2-3; TRBD1 matches 8 bases. The junction had 14 bases not matched to a gene; V was cut back by 6 bases and J by 3 bases. The germline V gene encodes CDR1 GTSNPN and CDR2 SVGIG (reference sequence). The CDR3 is 16 amino acids. The CDR3 DNA reads TGTGCCTGTGGGACAGGTACCAGCTTCGGTACAGATACGCAGTATTTT. Translating it yields CACGTGTSFGTDTQYF.

The chain links TRBV29-1 to TRBJ2-5; no definite D call. CDR1 SQVTM and CDR2 ANQGSEA come from the germline V gene. The V gene lost 4 bases and the J gene lost 1 base, with 19 bases spanning the gap. This CDR3 is 16 amino acids long. The CDR3 region has the DNA TGCAGCGTTGGGGTTTGGGCCAGACGAATCCAAGAGACCCAGTACTTC. As protein: CSVGVWARRIQETQYF.

The V gene is TRBV30, the J gene TRBJ2-1, with TRBD2 matching over 10 bases. The junction had 7 bases not matched to a gene; V was cut back by 3 bases and J by 8 bases. Germline CDR1 GTSNPN, CDR2 SVGIG (reference sequence). The CDR3 extends over 14 amino acids. CDR3 loop: CAWRDERGGDEQFF. For the CDR3, the DNA is TGTGCCTGGAGGGATGAGCGGGGGGGCGATGAGCAGTTCTTC. Looking up the rest from reference TRBV30 and TRBJ2-1 gives the full variable domain: SQTIHQWPATLVQPVGSPLSLECTVEGTSNPNLYWYRQAAGRGLQLLFYSVGIGQISSEVPQNLSASRPQDRQFILSSKKLLLSDSGFYLCAWRDERGGDEQFFGPGTRLTVL.

V gene TRBV6-5 combines with J gene TRBJ2-1, with 8 bases that match TRBD2. Germline V lookup: CDR1 MNHEY, CDR2 SVGAGI. This CDR3 contains 11 residues. J lost 11 bases, V lost 6 bases, and 3 bases had no gene match. This CDR3 is CASRSGGQQFF. DNA for the CDR3: TGTGCCAGCAGGTCGGGGGGGCAGCAGTTCTTC.

The chain employs TRBV5-7 and TRBJ2-7; D unclear. TRBV5-7 is an ORF, with its function uncertain. This CDR3 has 12 residues. Trimming left V 7 bases short and J 6 bases short, with 14 bases between. CDR3 residues: CASGKGGVEQYF. CDR3 DNA sequence: TGTGCCAGCGGGAAAGGTGGGGTCGAGCAGTACTTC.

Written as DNA, the CDR3 is TGCGCCAGCAGCTTGTCAGCTATCAGCTCCTACAATGAGCAGTTCTTC. Translating gives CASSLSAISSYNEQFF. The gene calls are TRBV5-1 and TRBJ2-1; D is undetermined. The V end lost 1 base, the J end lost 0 bases, and 11 bases lay between the germline ends. CDR1 SGHRS and CDR2 YFSETQ come from the germline V gene. This CDR3 has 16 residues.

This clone occurred a few times. The chain couples TRBV30 to TRBJ2-1; a possible D gene is TRBD1 (5 bases). This CDR3 spans 11 amino acids. With 3 bases removed from V and 5 bases from J, the gap between germline ends came to 5 bases. Germline V CDR1 and CDR2: GTSNPN, SVGIG (reference sequence). The CDR3 loop reads CAWRQDNEQFF. In DNA form, the CDR3 reads TGTGCCTGGAGACAGGACAATGAGCAGTTCTTC. The variable domain in full, with the rest retrieved from reference TRBV30 and TRBJ2-1, is SQTIHQWPATLVQPVGSPLSLECTVEGTSNPNLYWYRQAAGRGLQLLFYSVGIGQISSEVPQNLSASRPQDRQFILSSKKLLLSDSGFYLCAWRQDNEQFFGPGTRLTVL.

The V gene is TRBV29-1, the J gene TRBJ2-3; D ambiguous. Deletions cut 3 bases from V and 0 bases from J, with 13 bases between. CDR1 and CDR2 from the germline V gene are SQVTM and ANQGSEA. This CDR3 is 15 amino acids long. CDR3 region: CSVDGRASSTDTQYF. The CDR3 coding sequence is TGCAGCGTTGATGGGCGAGCCTCGAGCACAGATACGCAGTATTTT.